The 27 T cell receptor beta chains below all came from one sample that was sequenced in a study of blood T cell repertoires in COVID-19. Clones were read by immunoSEQ multiplex PCR, and TCRdb kept only the in-frame ones, dropping some. The repertoire holds about 300,000 clones, with about 90% as singletons. The sequencing input was PBMCs or T cells enriched from blood (not recorded which). The receptors derive from a woman aged 18 to 35 with acute COVID-19.

The gene calls are TRBV5-1 and TRBJ1-1, with 7 bases identical to TRBD1. This CDR3 has 14 residues. Germline V gives CDR1 SGHRS, CDR2 YFSETQ. V shed 8 bases, J shed 1 base, and the junction held 8 bases outside the gene matches. The CDR3 loop is CASISGTENTEAFF. DNA for the CDR3: TGCGCCAGTATATCCGGGACAGAGAACACTGAAGCTTTCTTT. The full variable domain, completed using reference TRBV5-1 and TRBJ1-1, is KAGVTQTPRYLIKTRGQQVTLSCSPISGHRSVSWYQQTPGQGLQFLFEYFSETQRNKGNFPGRFSGRQFSNSRSEMNVSTLELGDSALYLCASISGTENTEAFFGQGTRLTVV.

The rearrangement links TRBV11-3 to TRBJ2-7; 7 nucleotides agree with TRBD1. The CDR3 length is 17 residues. The ends lost 0 bases at V and 0 bases at J; junction bases unmatched: 8. CDR1 and CDR2 (germline): SGHNT, YENEEA. CDR3 region: CASSLDVNRGGSYEQYF. CDR3 DNA: TGTGCCAGCAGCTTAGATGTAAACAGGGGTGGCTCCTACGAGCAGTACTTC.

V usage is TRBV29-1 and J usage is TRBJ2-1, with 7 bases lining up with TRBD2. The V segment lost 3 bases and the J segment 11 bases; nucleotides outside the gene matches: 10. Germline CDR1 SQVTM, CDR2 ANQGSEA. CDR3 size: 13 residues. Here the CDR3 reads CSVEDRRGTKQFF. CDR3 nucleotides: TGCAGCGTTGAGGATAGACGGGGGACTAAGCAGTTCTTC.

The chain carries TRBV7-9 and TRBJ1-4; weak D call: TRBD1 (5 bases). Germline CDR1 reads SEHNR; CDR2 reads FQNEAQ (reference sequence). The CDR3 contains 16 residues. V lost 1 base and J 0 bases, leaving 9 bases between the germline ends. This CDR3 reads CASSLGGGTTNEKLFF. Here the CDR3 DNA reads TGTGCCAGCAGCTTAGGTGGGGGGACAACTAATGAAAAACTGTTTTTT.

This chain links TRBV24-1 with TRBJ1-1; D is undetermined. The CDR3 runs 13 residues. Trimming removed 4 bases from V and 1 base from J, with 6 bases in between. Germline-derived CDR1 and CDR2 are KGHDR and SFDVKD. The CDR3 loop is CATSDAGNTEAFF. CDR3 sequence (DNA): TGTGCCACCAGTGACGCCGGGAACACTGAAGCTTTCTTT.

This clone came up once. The rearrangement links TRBV25-1 to TRBJ1-3; tentative D call: TRBD1 (6 bases). The CDR3 spans 16 residues. CDR1 MGHDK and CDR2 SYGVNS come from the germline V gene. V was shortened by 3 bases and J by 1 base, with 13 bases between the two germline ends. This CDR3 is CASSDATGPSGNTIYF. CDR3 sequence (DNA): TGTGCCAGCAGTGACGCGACAGGCCCTTCTGGAAACACCATATATTTT.

CDR3 region: CASSVLVRRERPDTQYF. The CDR3 coding sequence is TGTGCCAGCAGTGTCCTCGTTCGGCGGGAGAGGCCAGATACGCAGTATTTT. The chain employs TRBV6-4 and TRBJ2-3, with 7 bases fitting TRBD2. J lost 4 bases, V lost 4 bases, and 14 bases had no gene match. Germline assignment: CDR1 MRHNA and CDR2 SNTAGT. The CDR3 has 17 amino acids.

This chain connects TRBV27 to TRBJ2-1; the match to TRBD2 covers 8 bases. The CDR3 is 15 residues long. V lost 5 bases to trimming and J lost 12 bases; unmatched junction nucleotides: 15. Germline CDR1 is MNHEY and CDR2 is SMNVEV (reference sequence). The CDR3 region has the DNA TGTGCCAGCAGTCCCGTCTCCGGGACTAGAACTGGGCAGTTCTTC. Its translation is CASSPVSGTRTGQFF.

The CDR3 is CASSEWGGSNTEAFF. The CDR3 DNA reads as TGTGCCAGCAGTGAATGGGGGGGAAGTAACACTGAAGCTTTCTTT. V and J are TRBV6-1 and TRBJ1-1; a weak D match, TRBD1 (5 bases). Germline CDR1 MNHNS, CDR2 SASEGT. The V end lost 2 bases, the J end lost 2 bases, and 12 bases lay between the germline ends. This CDR3 has 15 amino acids.

The chain has TRBV5-1 and TRBJ2-5, with D possibly TRBD1 on 5 matching bases. The V and J ends lost 2 bases and 2 bases respectively, with 13 bases between them. In germline, CDR1 is SGHRS, CDR2 YFSETQ. This CDR3 has 15 amino acids. The CDR3 sequence: CASSFLDTSQETQYF. The CDR3 nucleotides read TGCGCCAGCAGCTTTCTGGACACTTCTCAAGAGACCCAGTACTTC.

The rearrangement joins TRBV3-1 (or the pseudogene TRBV3-2) to TRBJ2-7; D possibly corresponds to TRBD2 (5 bases). Trimming took off 0 bases at V and 7 bases at J, with 16 bases between the two ends. CDR1 and CDR2 from the germline V gene are LGHDT and YNNKEL (reference sequence). This CDR3 comprises 15 residues. CDR3 region: CASSQEGVLDREQYF. CDR3 nucleotides: TGTGCCAGCAGCCAAGAGGGAGTCCTAGATCGGGAGCAGTACTTC.

The chain uses TRBV7-2 and TRBJ2-1, with 8 bases matching TRBD2. Looked up from germline, CDR1 is SGHTA and CDR2 is FQGNSA. Trimming at V came to 5 bases and at J to 9 bases, leaving 12 bases not matched to a gene. The CDR3 has 15 amino acids. CDR3 sequence reads: CASSPTSGLMREQFF. The CDR3 region has the DNA TGTGCCAGCAGCCCCACTAGCGGCCTTATGCGTGAGCAGTTCTTC. The whole variable domain, remainder taken from reference TRBV7-2 and TRBJ2-1, is GAGVSQSPSNKVTEKGKDVELRCDPISGHTALYWYRQSLGQGLEFLIYFQGNSAPDKSGLPSDRFSAERTGGSVSTLTIQRTQQEDSAVYLCASSPTSGLMREQFFGPGTRLTVL.

The V gene is TRBV19, the J gene TRBJ1-2; TRBD1 aligns across 7 bases. The CDR3 totals 17 residues. CDR1 is LNHDA, CDR2 SQIVND, per germline (reference sequence). With V trimmed by 5 bases and J by 6 bases, 18 bases remained unmatched. CDR3 residues: CASSFSSSASQGDGYTF. The CDR3 DNA reads TGTGCCAGTAGTTTCTCCTCGTCCGCCTCCCAGGGGGATGGCTACACCTTC.

CDR3 residues: CASSLDRGDRWEQYF. CDR3 in DNA: TGTGCCAGCAGCCTGGACAGGGGGGATCGGTGGGAGCAGTACTTC. V usage is TRBV27 and J usage is TRBJ2-7, with 10 bases that match TRBD1. V was pared by 6 bases and J by 7 bases, with 12 bases of the junction left unmatched. This CDR3 has 15 residues. CDR1 MNHEY and CDR2 SMNVEV come from the germline V gene (reference sequence).

This clone appeared a single time. The chain is built from TRBV7-9 and TRBJ1-1, with 9 bases aligning to TRBD1. CDR3 length: 18 residues. Germline V CDR1 and CDR2: SEHNR, FQNEAQ (reference sequence). Trimming took 5 bases from V and 3 from J; bases not matched to a gene: 16. The CDR3 is CASSPQTGTGKKDTEAFF. CDR3 bases: TGTGCCAGCAGCCCTCAAACCGGGACAGGGAAGAAGGACACTGAAGCTTTCTTT.

This clone was seen a handful of times. J is TRBJ2-2 and V is TRBV6-1; TRBD1 matches 7 bases. The CDR3 loop spans 16 amino acids. V lost 3 bases, J lost 2 bases, and 6 bases stayed unmatched. Germline loops: CDR1 MNHNS, CDR2 SASEGT. The CDR3 loop is CASSDRWTGNTGELFF. The CDR3 nucleotides read TGTGCCAGCAGTGACCGCTGGACAGGAAACACCGGGGAGCTGTTTTTT.

This clone was observed once. This chain's CDR3 is CASNAGPTNEKLFF. The CDR3 DNA is TGTGCCAGCAACGCAGGGCCAACTAATGAAAAACTGTTTTTT. The rearrangement joins TRBV28 to TRBJ1-4, with a weak D call TRBD1 (5 bases). CDR1 MDHEN and CDR2 SYDVKM come from the germline V gene. The CDR3 contains 14 residues. V shed 7 bases and J shed 0 bases, with 9 bases lying between them.

The V gene is TRBV6-5, the J gene TRBJ1-2; D might be TRBD1 (6 bases). V was cut by 8 bases and J by 8 bases, with 18 bases left in between. The CDR3 contains 13 residues. The germline V gene has CDR1 MNHEY and CDR2 SVGAGI. This chain's CDR3 is CASSLTQGTGYTF. The CDR3 DNA reads as TGTGCCAGCTCCCTCACCCAGGGGACCGGCTACACCTTC.

CDR3 DNA sequence: TGTGCCACTGAGGGGGTGCAGGACACCGGGGAGCTGTTTTTT. Translating gives CATEGVQDTGELFF. The V gene is TRBV24-1, the J gene TRBJ2-2; a weak D match, TRBD1 (6 bases). Germline values: CDR1 KGHDR, CDR2 SFDVKD. The CDR3 extends over 14 amino acids. Trimming left V 10 bases short and J 3 bases short, with 14 bases between.

CDR3 in DNA: TGTGCCAGCAGCTCCGGACTAGAGGAGTGGACCGGGGAGCTGTTTTTT. It encodes CASSSGLEEWTGELFF. The chain combines TRBV11-2 with TRBJ2-2; 7 bases line up with TRBD2. The length of the CDR3 is 16 residues. Germline trimming cut 4 bases from V and 5 bases from J; bases unmatched to any gene: 10. Germline lookup yields CDR1 SGHAT and CDR2 FQNNGV. The full variable domain, completed using reference TRBV11-2 and TRBJ2-2, is EAGVAQSPRYKIIEKRQSVAFWCNPISGHATLYWYQQILGQGPKLLIQFQNNGVVDDSQLPKDRFSAERLKGVDSTLKIQPAKLEDSAVYLCASSSGLEEWTGELFFGEGSRLTVL.

J is TRBJ1-1 and V is TRBV3-1 (or the pseudogene TRBV3-2); 8 bases are shared with TRBD1. CDR1 is LGHDT and CDR2 is YNNKEL in the germline V gene (reference sequence). The CDR3 extends over 15 amino acids. J gave up 1 base and V 5 bases, and 6 bases lay outside the gene matches. In DNA form, the CDR3 reads TGTGCCAGCAGCGAAGCCGGGACAGGGAACACTGAAGCTTTCTTT. This codes for CASSEAGTGNTEAFF.

V gene TRBV11-3 combines with J gene TRBJ1-4, with no clear D. V gave up 2 bases and J gave up 7 bases, with 5 bases separating them. Germline CDR1 is SGHNT and CDR2 is YENEEA. This CDR3 spans 12 amino acids. The CDR3 region has the DNA TGTGCCAGCAGCTTAAGTAGTGAAAAACTGTTTTTT. This codes for CASSLSSEKLFF.

The chain couples TRBV20-1 to TRBJ1-5; TRBD1 aligns across 9 bases. There are 16 residues in the CDR3. CDR1 DFQATT and CDR2 SNEGSKA come from the germline V gene (reference sequence). V dropped 3 bases and J dropped 3; count of bases not matched to a gene: 9. The CDR3 loop is CSASKSGQGFNQPQHF. The CDR3 DNA sequence: TGCAGTGCTAGTAAGTCGGGACAGGGATTCAATCAGCCCCAGCATTTT.

A remark on this clone: A read error may produce the germline difference seen at one junction end. The chain links TRBV2 to TRBJ1-2, with D possibly matching TRBD1 (6 bases). The germline CDR1 and CDR2 sequences are SNHLY and FYNNEI. The CDR3 loop spans 13 amino acids. This CDR3 is CASSEAAGTSSAF. CDR3 coding DNA: TGTGCCAGCAGTGAAGCAGCCGGGACAAGCTCAGCCTTC.

This sequence joins TRBV28 and TRBJ2-7; 7 nucleotides agree with TRBD1. With the DNA end fitting TRBJ2-4 better, the J assignment may be wrong. Per the germline V gene, CDR1 is MDHEN and CDR2 is SYDVKM. CDR3 length: 15 amino acids. The CDR3 sequence: CASSQGVWDTSIQYF. The CDR3 bases are TGTGCCAGCAGTCAGGGGGTGTGGGACACCTCCATTCAGTACTTC.

The genes are TRBV6-5 and TRBJ1-2; 9 positions match TRBD1. After removal of 6 bases from V and 6 bases from J, the junction contained 11 bases not matched to a gene. CDR1 MNHEY and CDR2 SVGAGI come from the germline V gene. The CDR3 consists of 15 residues. CDR3 DNA sequence: TGTGCCAGCAGGACGTTAGACAGGGGGAAGGATGGCTACACCTTC. Translation: CASRTLDRGKDGYTF.

This chain joins TRBV10-3 and TRBJ1-5, with 10 bases identical to TRBD1. With V trimmed by 2 bases and J by 5 bases, 9 bases remained unmatched. Germline V lookup: CDR1 ENHRY, CDR2 SYGVKD. This CDR3 spans 17 amino acids. The CDR3 nucleotides are TGTGCCATCAGTGAGCGTCCCGGGACAGGGGACGATCAGCCCCAGCATTTT. It codes for CAISERPGTGDDQPQHF.